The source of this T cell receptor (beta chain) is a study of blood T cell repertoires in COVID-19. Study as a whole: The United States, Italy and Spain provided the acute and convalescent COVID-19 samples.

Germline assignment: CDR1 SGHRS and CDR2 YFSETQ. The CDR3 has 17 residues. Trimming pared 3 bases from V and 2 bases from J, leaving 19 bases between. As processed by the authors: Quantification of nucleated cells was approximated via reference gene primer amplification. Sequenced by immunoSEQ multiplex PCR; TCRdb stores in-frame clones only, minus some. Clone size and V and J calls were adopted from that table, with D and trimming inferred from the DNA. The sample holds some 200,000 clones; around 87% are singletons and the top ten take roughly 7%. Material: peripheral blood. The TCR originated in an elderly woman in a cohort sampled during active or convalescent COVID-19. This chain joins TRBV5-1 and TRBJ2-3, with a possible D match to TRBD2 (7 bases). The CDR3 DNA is TGCGCCAGCAGCTGGGGGCCGGGCGGGGGCCTCACAGATACGCAGTATTTT. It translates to CASSWGPGGGLTDTQYF.